Listed here are 3 T cell receptor beta chains from one sample, sequenced in a study of technical replicates of blood from several donors. Repertoires were generated with immunoSEQ multiplex PCR, while TCRdb's copy carries only in-frame clones and drops some. The sample yields 85,000 to 100,000 clones, 94% seen once. Source material: T cells isolated from PBMCs. The source of these receptors is a human donor in good health.

The chain couples TRBV5-1 to TRBJ1-2; no reliable D call. Germline values: CDR1 SGHRS, CDR2 YFSETQ. This CDR3 has 14 amino acids. V gave up 0 bases and J gave up 2 bases, with 8 bases separating them. The CDR3, as DNA: TGCGCCAGCAGCTTGGGATGGCAGAACTATGGCTACACCTTC. Protein: CASSLGWQNYGYTF.

The V gene is TRBV10-3, the J gene TRBJ1-1; no definite D call. The CDR3 has 12 amino acids. Trimming removed 0 bases from V and 8 bases from J, with 7 bases in between. Germline V lookup: CDR1 ENHRY, CDR2 SYGVKD. The CDR3 nucleotides read TGTGCCATCAGTGAGTCGCGGGGAGAAGCTTTCTTT. As protein: CAISESRGEAFF.

The chain links TRBV11-3 to TRBJ1-4; 10 bases line up with TRBD1. V trimming: 5 bases; J trimming: 5 bases; junction bases outside the gene matches: 11. Germline V gene data show CDR1 as SGHNT and CDR2 as YENEEA. The CDR3 spans 17 residues. The CDR3 nucleotides are TGTGCCAGCAGCGGTAGACAGGGGGCGAGACCGAATGAAAAACTGTTTTTT. As protein: CASSGRQGARPNEKLFF.